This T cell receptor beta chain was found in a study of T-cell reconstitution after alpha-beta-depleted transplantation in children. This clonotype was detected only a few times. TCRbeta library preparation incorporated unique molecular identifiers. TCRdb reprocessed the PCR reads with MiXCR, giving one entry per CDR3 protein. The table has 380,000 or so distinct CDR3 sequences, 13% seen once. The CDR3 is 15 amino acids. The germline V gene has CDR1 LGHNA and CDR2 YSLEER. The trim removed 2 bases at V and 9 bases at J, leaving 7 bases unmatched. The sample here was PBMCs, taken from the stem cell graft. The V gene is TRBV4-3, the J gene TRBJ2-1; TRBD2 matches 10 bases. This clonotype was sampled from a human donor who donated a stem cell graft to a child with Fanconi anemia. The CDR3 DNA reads TGCGCCAGCAGCCAACTTCCCGGGACTAGCGTTGAGCAGTTCTTC. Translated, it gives CASSQLPGTSVEQFF.